Included here is one T cell receptor (beta chain) sequence, with context. It lacks a known antigen. Base qualities were left out, and no much larger clone turns up one base away. This record comes from a study of vaccination and CD4 T cells after COVID-19 (dated by TCRdb to the early 2020s). Study-wide context: Convalescent patients had a positive SARS-CoV-2 result on nasal swab PCR, and of these patients, several had mild disease and one had severe disease. Six males and four females were included in the convalescent cohort, with two Hispanic individuals, seven Caucasians, two Asians and one multiracial person represented. Each participant got two doses of either the Pfizer-BioNTech BNT162b2 vaccine (n=8) or the Moderna mRNA-1273 vaccine (n=2). Post-COVID blood samples were collected from convalescent patients a median of approximately 93 days after diagnosis, with a range of about 30 to 170 days. Post-vaccine blood samples were taken a median of around 70 days after the second vaccine dose, with a range of about 14 to 241 days. The cultures were stimulated with overlapping spike peptide pools from SARS-CoV-2 and from the common cold coronaviruses HCoV-NL63, HCoV-OC43 and HCoV-229E. Control cultures used a CEFX viral epitope pool as positive control, an HIV-1 Nef peptide pool as negative control, or no peptide. The spike-specific CD4+ TCR repertoire was compared before and after mRNA vaccination in 10 to 11 COVID-19 convalescent patients and a few infection-naive healthy vaccine recipients.

Sample treatment or condition, as interpreted from the label and publication: approximately 9-day PBMC culture with coronavirus spike peptide pools or control peptides (ViraFEST assay). To expand antigen-specific T cells with peptide pools and then pick out the expanded clonotypes through TCR sequencing, the study relied on the ViraFEST assay. The positive SARS-CoV-2 PCR tests of the convalescent patients were dated from March to December 2020, before the Alpha, Beta and Delta variants emerged in the United States. Each well held two million PBMCs cultured with roughly 10 ug/ml peptide pools in IMDM containing around 5% human AB serum and 8 to 10 IU/ml IL-2. Half of the culture medium was replaced with fresh IL-2-containing medium on days 3 and 7. After ten to eleven days of culture, CD4+ T cells were isolated by negative selection using the EasySep CD4+ T cell isolation kit. Ficoll-Paque Plus gradient centrifugation was used to isolate PBMCs from whole blood, and the isolated PBMCs were then either used fresh or cryopreserved at -140C. Triplicate wells were generally used for each culture condition.

Trimming removed 5 bases from V and 7 bases from J; the gene matches leave 5 bases unexplained. Including the terminal cysteine and phenylalanine, the CDR3 comprises 13 residues. This entry keeps only the CDR3 DNA: 39 bases, framed from base 1. The germline V gene specifies SGHAT as CDR1 and FQNNGV as CDR2. Overall study outcomes, separate from this receptor: In convalescent patients, nearly all vaccine-specific clones (304 of 307) were found to be mono-reactive for SARS-CoV-2 spike rather than cross-reactive with common cold coronaviruses. The median number of SARS-CoV-2-reactive clonotypes rose from under 25 after infection to about 40 after vaccination, but the change was not significant. Among the post-vaccine SARS-CoV-2-reactive clones in convalescent patients, a median 86.3% showed up only after vaccination, which suggests vaccine-specific priming. Only a relatively small number of convalescent patients were included in the study, and early timepoints following natural infection were not analyzed.

Preparation of the library involved PCR. At the Johns Hopkins FTIC core, DNA from the cultured CD4+ T cells underwent TCR sequencing with the Oncomine TCR Beta short-read assay. Genomic DNA was extracted from the cultured CD4+ T cells with the QIAamp micro DNA kit. Oncomine TCR Beta libraries from cultured CD4+ T cells were pooled using unique dual indexes and sequenced on an Illumina iSeq 100. Per the original workflow: Non-productive sequences were filtered out, and CDR3s that did not start with C, did not end with F or W, or were shorter than 7 amino acids were discarded. Antigen-specific clonotypes were identified using the MANAFEST web application through comparison of peptide-stimulated wells with reference and other culture wells. Positive clones required FDR below 0.05, an odds ratio above 5, and productive frequency above 0.1% in at least two of three replicate wells. A clonotype was classed as cross-reactive if the clonotype showed significant expansion both in SARS-CoV-2 spike wells and in at least one common cold coronavirus spike condition. Using R version 3.6.1, CDR3 homology was evaluated through Levenshtein distances (stringdist) along with unrooted phylogenetic trees (ape). Starting from the raw public reads, TCRdb applied fastp trimming at Q25, assembled clones with MiXCR and retained in-frame beta chains. Rows are unified per CDR3 protein, each entry keeping the most common DNA and genes. The V and J calls here are based on TCRdb, not the publication. The sample includes more than 10,000 distinct CDR3 sequences, with 50% observed a single time. Over 9.5% of the sample comes from the top ten.

The rearrangement combines TRBV11-2 with TRBJ2-1; 7 central bases correspond to TRBD2. Sequencing used CD4+ T cells from blood, cultured in vitro. The sequence was collected from a human donor who had recovered from COVID-19. The DNA sequence follows: TGTGCCAGCAGCGGGACTAACCCTAATGAGCAGTTCTTC. Translated, it gives CASSGTNPNEQFF.